This passage covers 18 T cell receptor beta chains from one sample sequenced in a study of molecular identifiers for immune sequencing clone quantification. TCRdb re-called the PCR reads through MiXCR, storing one row per CDR3 protein. The sample consists of about 40,000 distinct CDR3 sequences, about 24% of them appearing once. The sample taken for sequencing was naive CD8+ T cells from blood, with Jurkat cell RNA spiked in. The subset denotes: FACS-sorted CD8+CD4-CCR7+CD45RA+ naive T cells. The origin of the receptors is a human donor in good health. Some libraries in this study had Jurkat cell RNA spiked in.

The table lists this clonotype with many counts. The chain carries TRBV30 and TRBJ2-2; D uncertain. Germline V gives CDR1 GTSNPN, CDR2 SVGIG (reference sequence). Trimming removed 1 base from V and 6 bases from J, with 3 bases in between. CDR3 length: 11 residues. CDR3 protein: CAWSEPGELFF. In nucleotides, the CDR3 is TGTGCCTGGAGTGAACCCGGGGAGCTGTTTTTT.

This clonotype was counted ten times or more. The chain uses TRBV6-5 and TRBJ2-1, with 8 bases that match TRBD1. The CDR3 has 14 amino acids. Germline CDR1 and CDR2: MNHEY and SVGAGI. With 4 bases clipped from V and 8 bases from J, the junction kept 7 bases outside the gene matches. In DNA, the CDR3 is TGTGCCAGCAGTTCCGGACAGGGTCGGGATGAGCAGTTCTTC. Its translation is CASSSGQGRDEQFF.

This clonotype was observed a handful of times. The V gene is TRBV7-9, the J gene TRBJ2-7, with D possibly matching TRBD1 (5 bases). The V gene lost 4 bases and the J gene lost 5 bases, with 12 bases spanning the gap. The length of the CDR3 is 13 residues. Germline assignment: CDR1 SEHNR and CDR2 FQNEAQ (reference sequence). CDR3 amino acids: CASSWVGQDEQYF. Here the CDR3 DNA reads TGTGCCAGCAGCTGGGTAGGACAAGACGAGCAGTACTTC.

This clonotype was seen just once. A clone one base away is much larger, so this may be a read error. The final CDR3 position lacks the conserved phenylalanine or tryptophan, pointing to a likely read error. The chain couples TRBV20-1 to TRBJ1-3; D gene uncertain. The V gene's germline CDR1 is DFQATT and CDR2 SNEGSKA (reference sequence). This CDR3 has 11 residues. Trimming removed 7 bases from V and 2 bases from J, with 6 bases in between. The CDR3 sequence is CSGGAGNTIYL. In DNA form, the CDR3 reads TGCAGTGGAGGAGCTGGAAACACCATATATCTT.

With respect to this clonotype: Being one base from a much bigger clone, this may be a read error. The chain joins TRBV28 to TRBJ2-5, with 7 bases that match TRBD2. CDR1 MDHEN and CDR2 SYDVKM come from the germline V gene. The CDR3 consists of 14 residues. CDR3 DNA sequence: TGTGCCAGCCTCCCGGGACTACGGCAAGAGTCCCAGTACTTC. It is translated as CASLPGLRQESQYF.

Concerning this clonotype itself: A much larger clonotype is one base distant, so this may be a read error. No conserved phenylalanine or tryptophan is present at the end of the CDR3, so a read error is the likely explanation. The gene calls are TRBV6-2 or TRBV6-3 and TRBJ2-3, with unresolved D. The germline gives CDR1 MNHEY, CDR2 SVGEGT. V was clipped by 5 bases and J by 6 bases, with 9 bases between them. The CDR3 consists of 12 residues. Here the CDR3 DNA reads TGTGCCAGCAGTAAAAGTTCGGATACGCAGTATTCT. The encoded protein is CASSKSSDTQYS.

This clonotype was recorded many times. V usage is TRBV27 and J usage is TRBJ2-3; the match to TRBD2 covers 9 bases. The ends lost 7 bases at V and 0 bases at J; junction bases unmatched: 5. The CDR3 has 15 amino acids. Germline values: CDR1 MNHEY, CDR2 SMNVEV (reference sequence). CDR3: CASNRLAASTDTQYF. The CDR3 coding sequence is TGTGCCAGCAATAGACTAGCGGCTAGCACAGATACGCAGTATTTT.

In its sample, this clonotype was seen many times. This chain connects TRBV5-5 to TRBJ1-4; D not resolved. Per the germline V gene, CDR1 is SGHKS and CDR2 is YYEKEE (reference sequence). The V gene lost 0 bases and the J gene lost 4 bases, with 10 bases spanning the gap. CDR3 length: 15 residues. The CDR3 here is CASSLVTELNEKLFF. Written as DNA, the CDR3 is TGTGCCAGCAGCTTGGTTACAGAACTTAATGAAAAACTGTTTTTT.

This clonotype came up many times. The chain links TRBV10-3 to TRBJ2-3; D is unclear. Germline V gene lookup returns CDR1 ENHRY and CDR2 SYGVKD. The ends were cut back, 7 bases at V and 1 base at J, with 6 bases in the middle. CDR3 length equals 12 residues. The CDR3 bases are TGTGCCATCAAGGACGGCACAGATACGCAGTATTTT. Protein product: CAIKDGTDTQYF.

This clonotype was recorded at least ten times. This chain connects TRBV29-1 to TRBJ2-6; D is uncertain. The CDR3 has 17 amino acids. CDR1 is SQVTM and CDR2 is ANQGSEA in the germline V gene. The V end was cut by 5 bases, the J end by 0 bases, with 17 bases between. The CDR3, as DNA: TGCAGCGTTACTGACACTCACCTCTACTCTGGGGCCAACGTCCTGACTTTC. Translation: CSVTDTHLYSGANVLTF.

This clonotype was seen at least ten times. The V and J genes are TRBV27 and TRBJ2-7; D gene uncertain. V was shortened by 5 bases and J by 6 bases, with 14 bases between the two germline ends. Germline V gene sequence: CDR1 MNHEY, CDR2 SMNVEV (reference sequence). This CDR3 is built from 13 residues. The DNA of the CDR3 is TGTGCCAGCAGTCTAACGTCCACCGGCGAGCAGTACTTC. As protein: CASSLTSTGEQYF.

This clonotype was recorded at least ten times. This chain connects TRBV4-1 to TRBJ2-7, with 8 bases aligning to TRBD2. The CDR3 is 14 amino acids. The germline V gene has CDR1 MGHRA and CDR2 YSYEKL. With V trimmed by 4 bases and J by 3 bases, 5 bases remained unmatched. CDR3 nucleotide sequence: TGCGCCAGCAGCCCCGGCAGCGGGAGCTACGAGCAGTACTTC. Translated: CASSPGSGSYEQYF.

The chain carries TRBV7-2 and TRBJ2-3, with 7 bases lining up with TRBD2. Per germline, CDR1 SGHTA and CDR2 FQGNSA. J gave up 5 bases and V 3 bases, and 5 bases lay outside the gene matches. The CDR3 length is 14 residues. CDR3 in DNA: TGTGCCAGCAGCTTGGAGACTAGCTTAGATACGCAGTATTTT. Translation: CASSLETSLDTQYF.

In its sample, this clonotype was seen many times. The CDR3 spells CAISGAGGSTEAFF. The CDR3 DNA sequence: TGTGCCATCAGTGGGGCAGGGGGTAGCACTGAAGCTTTCTTT. This chain connects TRBV10-3 to TRBJ1-1, with TRBD1 matching over 7 bases. V lost 4 bases, J lost 4 bases, and 6 bases stayed unmatched. The germline V gene encodes CDR1 ENHRY and CDR2 SYGVKD. The CDR3 is 14 amino acids.

The sample holds many counts of this clonotype. The rearrangement uses TRBV7-2 and TRBJ2-3, with TRBD2 identical over 8 bases. The CDR3 length is 14 residues. V lost 5 bases, J lost 6 bases, and 7 bases stayed unmatched. Germline values: CDR1 SGHTA, CDR2 FQGNSA. CDR3 coding DNA: TGTGCCAGCAGCCCCGTGGTAGCGGGGGATACGCAGTATTTT. Its protein product is CASSPVVAGDTQYF.

This clonotype was recorded at least ten times. This chain uses TRBV20-1 with TRBJ2-3, with 8 bases identical to TRBD2. This CDR3 region has 14 residues. Germline CDR1 DFQATT, CDR2 SNEGSKA (reference sequence). The J segment lost 0 bases and the V segment lost 4 bases, leaving 3 bases of the junction unmatched. The CDR3 region has the DNA TGCAGTGCTATAGCGGGGACAAGCACAGATACGCAGTATTTT. Protein product: CSAIAGTSTDTQYF.

Many counts were recorded for this clonotype. The chain has TRBV19 and TRBJ2-1; either TRBD1 or TRBD2 may fit D (5 bases each). The V gene's germline CDR1 is LNHDA and CDR2 SQIVND (reference sequence). The CDR3 contains 17 residues. Trimming removed 5 bases from V and 0 bases from J, with 17 bases in between. CDR3 sequence (DNA): TGTGCCAGTAGTGAAGGGTCCGAGGGGAGCTCCTACAATGAGCAGTTCTTC. Translation gives CASSEGSEGSSYNEQFF.

This clonotype was seen repeatedly, ten times or more. The rearrangement joins TRBV27 to TRBJ2-7; TRBD1 matches 9 bases. Germline V lookup: CDR1 MNHEY, CDR2 SMNVEV (reference sequence). The trim removed 5 bases at V and 4 bases at J, leaving 9 bases unmatched. This CDR3 contains 15 residues. CDR3 in amino acids: CASSITGGASYEQYF. CDR3 bases: TGTGCCAGCAGTATCACAGGGGGCGCCTCGTACGAGCAGTACTTC.